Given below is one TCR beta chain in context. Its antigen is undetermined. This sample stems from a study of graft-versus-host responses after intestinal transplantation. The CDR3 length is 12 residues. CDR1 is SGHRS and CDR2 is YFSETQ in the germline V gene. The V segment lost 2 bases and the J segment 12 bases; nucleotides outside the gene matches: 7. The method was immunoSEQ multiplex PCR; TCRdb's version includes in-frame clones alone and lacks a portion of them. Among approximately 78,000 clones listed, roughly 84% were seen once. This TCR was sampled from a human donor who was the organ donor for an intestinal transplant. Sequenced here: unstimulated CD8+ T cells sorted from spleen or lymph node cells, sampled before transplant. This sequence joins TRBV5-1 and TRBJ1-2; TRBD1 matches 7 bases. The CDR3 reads CASSLERGLHTF. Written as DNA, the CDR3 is TGCGCCAGCAGCTTAGAAAGGGGGCTCCACACCTTC.